The clone carrying this T cell receptor (beta chain) occurred a few times. The antigen remains undetermined. TCRbeta libraries were built with three rounds of nested PCR, modified from ARM-PCR. TCRdb reprocessed the multiplex PCR reads via MiXCR and lists one record per CDR3 protein. Here the sample spans about 80,000 distinct CDR3 sequences, around 70% being singletons. The source of the sample is a study of tumor and adjacent non-tumor tissue in lung cancer. General observations from the study: Shorter survival was associated with higher TCR diversity in tumors.

Unmatched junction bases numbered 22, after V lost 3 bases and J lost 6 bases. Germline V gene sequence: CDR1 DFQATT, CDR2 SNEGSKA (reference sequence). The CDR3 has 18 amino acids. RNA was extracted from bulk tissue without any cell sorting. V usage is TRBV20-1 and J usage is TRBJ2-7, with 8 nucleotides matching TRBD2. This TCR came from a woman in her sixties or seventies with non-small cell lung cancer. Sequenced input: lung tumor tissue. Here the CDR3 reads CSASAHFKTSGNLAEQYF. CDR3 DNA sequence: TGCAGTGCTAGTGCCCATTTTAAAACTAGCGGCAACCTCGCCGAGCAGTACTTC.